Listed here is a single TCR beta chain. This entry comes from a study of blood T cell repertoires in COVID-19. On the study more broadly: Acute and convalescent COVID-19 specimens originated in the United States, Italy and Spain. PBMCs, B-cell-depleted T cells, or T cells provided the cDNA or gDNA that made up the material.

V was cut by 6 bases and J by 5 bases, with 19 bases left in between. Germline loops: CDR1 MDHEN, CDR2 SYDVKM. The CDR3 has 15 amino acids. In the authors' workflow: Reference gene primers were amplified, and this amplification served to estimate nucleated cell counts. The table came from immunoSEQ multiplex PCR; TCRdb's copy has only in-frame clones and leaves some out. Clone size and the V and J calls come from that table; the DNA yielded D and trimming. Among 210,000 or so clones listed, 75% to 90% were seen once. Sequences were obtained from peripheral blood. This chain joins TRBV28 and TRBJ1-1; TRBD1 might be the D (6 bases). This TCR came from a man aged 35-49 years with acute or convalescent COVID-19. DNA for the CDR3: TGTGCCAGCAGGACTTTAAAGAGGGGGTTTACTGAAGCTTTCTTT. Translating it yields CASRTLKRGFTEAFF.